These T cell receptor beta chains were read from a single sample in a study of blood T cell repertoires in COVID-19. Assay used: immunoSEQ multiplex PCR; TCRdb lists only in-frame clones, some missing. The sample contains approximately 190,000 clones, roughly four fifths of which appear only once. The sample taken for sequencing was peripheral blood. The receptors originated from a man under 40 with active or convalescent COVID-19. Each CDR3 is given with its conserved first and last residue. The order of the fields is V gene, clone size, D gene, J gene, CDR3 DNA, CDR3 protein. A D gene is named only where the DNA matches it firmly. The size of a clone is reported for some rows only, either as once, few or many, or as a class for expanded clones.

V: TRBV6-6; size: -; D: -; J: TRBJ1-2; DNA: TGTGCCAGTAAATACCGGGGATATGGCTACACCTTC; CDR3: CASKYRGYGYTF
V: TRBV29-1; size: few; D: TRBD1; J: TRBJ2-7; DNA: TGCAGCGTTGAAGATCGAAACAGGGGGTACGAGCAGTACTTC; CDR3: CSVEDRNRGYEQYF
V: TRBV7-9; size: -; D: -; J: TRBJ1-2; DNA: TGTGCCAGCAGCGCACCCCTCGGGGAGGGAAACTATGGCTACACCTTC; CDR3: CASSAPLGEGNYGYTF
V: TRBV2; size: -; D: -; J: TRBJ1-5; DNA: TGTGCCAGCAACCAACTAGCAGGCGGCAATCAGCCCCAGCATTTT; CDR3: CASNQLAGGNQPQHF
V: TRBV19; size: -; D: -; J: TRBJ2-3; DNA: TGTGCCAGTTCGCCCCAGAGGGCGACAGATACGCAGTATTTT; CDR3: CASSPQRATDTQYF
V: TRBV7-8; size: -; D: -; J: TRBJ2-1; DNA: TGTGCCAGCAGCCTGACAGTCCGGGCGGACAATGAGCAGTTCTTC; CDR3: CASSLTVRADNEQFF
V: TRBV7-9; size: -; D: TRBD1; J: TRBJ1-2; DNA: TGTGCCAGCAGAGCGGCGGACAGGGCCCATGGCTACACCTTC; CDR3: CASRAADRAHGYTF
V: TRBV3-1/TRBV3-2; size: few; D: -; J: TRBJ1-2; DNA: TGTGCCAGCAGCCAAGAGAGGGCCGGAGGCTACACCTTC; CDR3: CASSQERAGGYTF
V: TRBV21-1; size: -; D: -; J: TRBJ1-5; DNA: TGTGCCAAGAGCCAGGTAGTTGTCAATCAGCCCCAGCATTTT; CDR3: CAKSQVVVNQPQHF
V: TRBV2; size: -; D: TRBD1; J: TRBJ1-2; DNA: TGTGCCAGCAGTGACCCGGGACAGGGGGCGTATGGCTACACCTTC; CDR3: CASSDPGQGAYGYTF
V: TRBV27; size: -; D: TRBD2; J: TRBJ2-1; DNA: TGTGCCAGCAGTCTAAGCGGGAGGGTATTTGATGAGCAGTTCTTC; CDR3: CASSLSGRVFDEQFF
V: TRBV10-3; size: -; D: -; J: TRBJ2-7; DNA: TGTGCCATCAGTGAGGGGCAGGGCTACGAGCAGTACTTC; CDR3: CAISEGQGYEQYF
V: TRBV14; size: -; D: TRBD2; J: TRBJ2-2; DNA: TGTGCCAGCAGCCAAGAAGAGCCGCCAGCGGGGGGGCCGATCGGGGAGCTGTTTTTT; CDR3: CASSQEEPPAGGPIGELFF
V: TRBV3-1/TRBV3-2; size: once; D: TRBD1; J: TRBJ2-5; DNA: TGTGCCAGCAGCCCGTCCCGGGACAGCCTACAAGAGACCCAGTACTTC; CDR3: CASSPSRDSLQETQYF
V: TRBV11-2; size: -; D: -; J: TRBJ2-7; DNA: TGTGCCAGCAGCGCTATCACCGGCTCCTACGAGCAGTACTTC; CDR3: CASSAITGSYEQYF
V: TRBV10-3; size: -; D: -; J: TRBJ2-3; DNA: TGTGCCATCAAGGGGGGACAGCGCACAGATACGCAGTATTTT; CDR3: CAIKGGQRTDTQYF
V: TRBV11-3; size: -; D: TRBD1; J: TRBJ1-6; DNA: TGTGCCAGCAGCTTCTTGACAGGGGGCTCGTCACCCCTCCACTTT; CDR3: CASSFLTGGSSPLHF
V: TRBV5-1; size: -; D: TRBD2; J: TRBJ2-5; DNA: TGCGCCAGCAGCCAACCCGGGGGGTCAGAGACCCAGTACTTC; CDR3: CASSQPGGSETQYF
V: TRBV18; size: once; D: TRBD1; J: TRBJ1-4; DNA: TGTGCCAGCTCACCCCGGACAGGGATCGTTAAGGGAGGAACTAATGAAAAACTGTTTTTT; CDR3: CASSPRTGIVKGGTNEKLFF
V: TRBV30; size: -; D: -; J: TRBJ2-1; DNA: TGTGCCTGGGACAGCCCCTACAATGAGCAGTTCTTC; CDR3: CAWDSPYNEQFF
V: TRBV11-2; size: -; D: TRBD1; J: TRBJ1-1; DNA: TGTGCCAGCAGCGCCGGACAGGTCCCCCCTTTTCGTTTCTTT; CDR3: CASSAGQVPPFRFF
V: TRBV6-2/TRBV6-3; size: -; D: TRBD1; J: TRBJ2-5; DNA: TGTGCCAGCAGCCCACAAGGACAGGGCGGAGGAGAGACCCAGTACTTC; CDR3: CASSPQGQGGGETQYF
V: TRBV7-9; size: -; D: TRBD1; J: TRBJ1-4; DNA: TGTGCCAGCAGGGACCAGGGGGCGGGTAATGAAAAACTGTTTTTT; CDR3: CASRDQGAGNEKLFF
V: TRBV7-8; size: -; D: TRBD2; J: TRBJ2-3; DNA: TGTGCCAGCAGCTTAACCTTCCGGACTAGCGGGGGTTCTTCTAGCACAGATACGCAGTATTTT; CDR3: CASSLTFRTSGGSSSTDTQYF
V: TRBV7-9; size: -; D: -; J: TRBJ2-7; DNA: TGTGCCAGCAGCTTCGGGGGAGGGGGCGAGCAGTACTTC; CDR3: CASSFGGGGEQYF
V: TRBV7-3; size: -; D: TRBD2; J: TRBJ2-1; DNA: TGTGCCAGCAGCTTTAGCGGGGGGTACGTGAATGAGCAGTTCTTC; CDR3: CASSFSGGYVNEQFF
V: TRBV6-6; size: -; D: -; J: TRBJ2-7; DNA: TGTGCCAGCACCGGAGGACGGCCTAGGGCCGAGCAGTACTTC; CDR3: CASTGGRPRAEQYF
V: TRBV5-1; size: -; D: -; J: TRBJ2-7; DNA: TGCGCCAGCAGCTTGGCCGGGAGCTCCTACGAGCAGTACTTC; CDR3: CASSLAGSSYEQYF
V: TRBV6-5; size: -; D: TRBD2; J: TRBJ2-2; DNA: TGTGCCAGCAGCCCACTAGCGGTGACCACCGGGGAGCTGTTTTTT; CDR3: CASSPLAVTTGELFF
V: TRBV19; size: -; D: TRBD1; J: TRBJ2-2; DNA: TGTGCCAGTAGCAGGACAGGGTCACCGAACACCGGGGAGCTGTTTTTT; CDR3: CASSRTGSPNTGELFF
V: TRBV2; size: -; D: TRBD2; J: TRBJ2-3; DNA: TGTGCCAGCAGGTCGGGACTAGCGGGGGGCGATACGCAGTATTTT; CDR3: CASRSGLAGGDTQYF
V: TRBV19; size: few; D: -; J: TRBJ2-1; DNA: TGTGCCAGTAACCCCCTCGGGAATGCCCGACTCGGCAATGAGCAGTTCTTC; CDR3: CASNPLGNARLGNEQFF
V: TRBV28; size: -; D: TRBD1; J: TRBJ2-5; DNA: TGTGCCAGCAGTTCCCCCCAGGGGGCGGAGACCCAGTACTTC; CDR3: CASSSPQGAETQYF
V: TRBV9; size: -; D: TRBD2; J: TRBJ2-1; DNA: TGTGCCAGCAGCGTAGAGCCTAGCGGGGGGCGAGGTGAGCAGTTCTTC; CDR3: CASSVEPSGGRGEQFF
V: TRBV15; size: -; D: -; J: TRBJ2-2; DNA: TGTGCCACCAGCAGAGTGGGCAGATGGACCGGGGAGCTGTTTTTT; CDR3: CATSRVGRWTGELFF